Sequencing of this T cell receptor (beta chain) was carried out in a study of glioma-infiltrating T cells (TCRdb year 2016). Concerning the study at large: TCR alpha- and beta-chain repertoires were sequenced from glioma tissue, non-neoplastic brain tissue and matched peripheral blood mononuclear cells. The paired cohort comprised three low-grade glioma patients, about eight primary glioblastoma patients and three non-glioma patients contributing non-neoplastic brain tissue. To measure divergence between tissue and blood T-cell populations, each tissue-infiltrating repertoire was compared with the peripheral blood repertoire of the same patient.

About this clonotype: The antigen it binds to is not known. Per-nucleotide qualities are absent, and no much larger clonotype sits a single base away.

V has 0 bases trimmed and J has 1 base trimmed; junction bases matching no gene number 5. Taken from the germline V gene, the CDR1 and CDR2 loops are KGHSH and LQKENI. Reading from cysteine to phenylalanine, the CDR3 counts 17 amino acids. The entry retains the CDR3 DNA only, 51 bases that are in frame from base 1. TCR alpha and beta CDR3 regions were amplified with the iRepertoire nested amplicon-rescue multiplex PCR (arm-PCR) platform from RNA. For one-step reverse transcription and amplification, roughly 85-400 ng of tissue mRNA or PBMC total RNA was used as input. Following bead purification, Illumina adapters were added by a secondary multiplex PCR, and libraries between 200 and 400 bp were gel-purified. The libraries contained internal 6-nucleotide barcodes that were used for demultiplexing. The libraries were sequenced on an Illumina MiSeq using 2x220 or 2x250 nucleotide paired-end reads. In the authors' own workflow: Paired reads were merged using FLASH 1.2.11 and were aligned to the GRCh37 human genome using BWA-MEM, after which TRA and TRB reads were extracted. V and J assignment used an IMGT-derived reference of cassette sequences and CDR3 motifs that included pseudogenes. Reads were translated in three frames, and productive CDR3s were defined as those with a C...FGXG motif and no stop codons. Unique combinations of V-J cassette pair and CDR3 amino acid sequence were defined as clonotypes. Reads were filtered by Hamming distance, thresholded by each sample's sequence error rate in mapped regions. TCRdb reworked the public reads: Q25 trimming with fastp, MiXCR clone assembly, productive beta chains retained. Each entry is one CDR3 protein sequence, shown with its most common DNA and genes. Here the V and J calls rest on TCRdb's processing, not on the authors' analysis. The sample data list roughly 130,000 distinct CDR3 sequences, and around a quarter of these were observed just once. The top ten hold roughly a quarter of the sample.

General findings and caveats noted by the study authors: Group comparisons rested on small numbers: three non-neoplastic, three low-grade glioma and under ten glioblastoma patients. VJ-independent divergence between tissue and blood was lower than expected in non-neoplastic patients but higher than expected in all gliomas, particularly low-grade gliomas. Very few CDR3 sequences were shared between tissue and blood, attributed to high CDR3 diversity and limited sampling.

Input material: glioma tissue, nonneoplastic brain tissue, or PBMCs (not recorded which). The sequence derives from a human donor with low-grade glioma or glioblastoma, undergoing nonglioma brain surgery, or in good health (not recorded which). Recombination joined TRBV18 with TRBJ1-1, and 10 junctional nucleotides match TRBD1. The bases read TGTGCCAGCTCACCACCCGGGACAGGGGTGTCGAACACTGAAGCTTTCTTT. This is translated as CASSPPGTGVSNTEAFF.